The present entry profiles one T cell receptor (beta chain) with its context. This clone was observed once. Its antigen remains unidentified. Base-call qualities are not available, and no considerably larger clone is one nucleotide away. The donors belonged to the validation cohort of about 120 subjects, which was separate from the roughly 700-subject first cohort. The CDR3 sequence holds 12 residues, the cysteine and phenylalanine included. CDR3 DNA is the only sequence kept; it has 36 bases, read in frame from the first base. Sequences SNHLY (CDR1) and FYNNEI (CDR2) are obtained from the germline V gene. Trimming costs V 2 bases and J 7 bases, and their ends lie 6 bases apart. This sample was included in a study of cytomegalovirus exposure and HLA in healthy donors (dated 2017 in TCRdb). Study-level background: According to a later analysis, the roughly 120 validation repertoires were produced on the same platform as the roughly 700 repertoires of the first cohort. A separate validation cohort of 90 to 150 different subjects was used in addition to the roughly 620-subject first cohort. The study combined high-throughput TCR immunosequencing, statistical association of individual TCRs with disease status, and machine learning to predict cytomegalovirus infection status. The study was designed to test whether signatures of past pathogen exposure could be identified by cataloging public T cell receptors. What the authors observed across the whole study: Of the cluster scores, roughly 95% were above 0 in a later analysis, which found that TCRs clustered in the first cohort also tended to co-occur in the 120 or so validation repertoires. The classifier was reported to diagnose cytomegalovirus status with high specificity and sensitivity in both the original cohort and the validation cohort. The study listed 150 to 200 TCR beta chains as associated with cytomegalovirus. In vitro tests confirmed that a few of the cytomegalovirus-associated TCR beta chains recognize cytomegalovirus antigens. Most TCR sequences were seen in very few donors, while some public TCRs were found in many individuals. The validation cohort had no HLA typing available for a later analysis, so co-occurrence within that cohort was assessed over all 120 or so repertoires. It was suggested by the authors that the approach could potentially be generalized to other disease states and immunological phenotypes.

Receptor amplification or capture employed the immunoSEQ multiplex PCR assay. In the paper's pipeline: A statistical classification framework was developed to diagnose cytomegalovirus status using the catalog of TCR beta chain sequences. TCRdb retrieved this table from immuneACCESS and kept in-frame rearrangements only. Not all clones are present; in checked studies, unresolved V genes account for under half, and no reason is known for the remainder. The D gene and trimming were derived from the DNA, and the V and J assignments and clone size from that table. The table for this sample lists 55,000 to 75,000 clones; about 91% of them were counted only once. In total, the top ten clones hold 5.3% of the sample.

The sequenced sample consisted of PBMCs. The receptor chain draws on TRBV2 and TRBJ1-5; matching of 5 bases hints at TRBD1 as the D gene. The TCR originated in a young man in good health and CMV-seropositive. The CDR3 here reads CASSEKGQPQHF. The bases read TGTGCCAGCAGTGAAAAGGGGCAGCCCCAGCATTTT.